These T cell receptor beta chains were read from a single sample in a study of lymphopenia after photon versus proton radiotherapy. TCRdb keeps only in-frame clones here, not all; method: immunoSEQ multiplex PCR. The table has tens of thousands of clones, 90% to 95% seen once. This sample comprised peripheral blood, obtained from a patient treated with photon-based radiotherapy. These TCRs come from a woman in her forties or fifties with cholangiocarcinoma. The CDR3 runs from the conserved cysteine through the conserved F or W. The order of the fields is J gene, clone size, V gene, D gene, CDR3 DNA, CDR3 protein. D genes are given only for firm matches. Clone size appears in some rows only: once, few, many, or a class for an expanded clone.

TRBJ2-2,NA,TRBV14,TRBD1,TGTGCCAGCAGCCAGATTCCCGGGACAGGGGTCACCGGGGAGCTGTTTTTT,CASSQIPGTGVTGELFF
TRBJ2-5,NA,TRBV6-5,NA,TGTGCCAGCAGCCGTGATCTTACTGAAGGGGAGACCCAGTACTTC,CASSRDLTEGETQYF
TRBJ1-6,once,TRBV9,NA,TGTGCCAGCAGCGTAACGGCGAGCATCCGTTCACCCCTCCACTTT,CASSVTASIRSPLHF
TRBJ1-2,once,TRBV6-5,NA,TGTGCCAGCATCGATCGACAGCGAGCTAACTATGGCTACACCTTC,CASIDRQRANYGYTF
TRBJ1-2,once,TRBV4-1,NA,TGCGCCAGCAGCAAGACAGTGGGAGCTAACTATGGCTACACCTTC,CASSKTVGANYGYTF
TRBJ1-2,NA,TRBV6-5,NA,TGTGCCAGCAGTTACGGGGACATGATCTATGGCTACACCTTC,CASSYGDMIYGYTF
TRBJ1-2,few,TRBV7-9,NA,TGTGCCAGCAGCTTAGTAACGGATAACTATGGCTACACCTTC,CASSLVTDNYGYTF
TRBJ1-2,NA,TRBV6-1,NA,TGTGCCAGCAGTGAAGTTGGGCGTAACTATGGCTACACCTTC,CASSEVGRNYGYTF
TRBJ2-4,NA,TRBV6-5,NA,TGTGCCAGCAGTTACTCCCATCGGGACATTCAGTACTTC,CASSYSHRDIQYF
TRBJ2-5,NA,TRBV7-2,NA,TGTGCCAGCAGCTTAGGAGGCCTCCAAGAGACCCAGTACTTC,CASSLGGLQETQYF
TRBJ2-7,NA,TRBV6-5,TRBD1,TGTGCCAGCAGTTCTTGGACAGGGGGCCGCTACGAGCAGTACTTC,CASSSWTGGRYEQYF
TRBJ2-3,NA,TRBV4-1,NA,TGCGCCAGCAGCCAAGATCGGTTTGGCGGATCCACAGATACGCAGTATTTT,CASSQDRFGGSTDTQYF
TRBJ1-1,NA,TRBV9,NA,TGTGCCAGCAGCGGGTCACCTGAAGCTTTCTTT,CASSGSPEAFF
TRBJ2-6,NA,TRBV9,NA,TGTGCCAGCAGCGTAAGCGAATGGGGGCGTGGGGCCAACGTCCTGACTTTC,CASSVSEWGRGANVLTF
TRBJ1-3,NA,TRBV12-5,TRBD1,TGTGCTAGTGGTTCCCGCGTCTCGGACAGGGGGGTTTCTGGAAACACCATATATTTT,CASGSRVSDRGVSGNTIYF
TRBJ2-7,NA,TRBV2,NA,TGTGCCAGCCGTGGTAGGGGTATCGTTGGCTACGAGCAGTACTTC,CASRGRGIVGYEQYF
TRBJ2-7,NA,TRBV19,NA,TGTGCCAGTAGTATAGAGCGGGCCTACGAGCAGTACTTC,CASSIERAYEQYF
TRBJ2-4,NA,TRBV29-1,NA,TGCAGCTTCAACGTTGGAGCCAAAAACATTCAGTACTTC,CSFNVGAKNIQYF
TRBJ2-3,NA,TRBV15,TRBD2,TGTGCCACCAGCAGAGAAGGAGGGCCCCTAGCGGGGGGTCGGGATACGCAGTATTTT,CATSREGGPLAGGRDTQYF
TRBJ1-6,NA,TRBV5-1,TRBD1,TGCGCCAGCAGCTCGGGACAGCTAAGCTCCTATAATTCACCCCTCCACTTT,CASSSGQLSSYNSPLHF
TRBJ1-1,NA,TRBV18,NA,TGTGCCAGCTCACCCGGGGCCGCGGGCACTGAAGCTTTCTTT,CASSPGAAGTEAFF
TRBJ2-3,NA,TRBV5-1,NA,TGCGCCAGCAGCTTGGGGGAGACAGATACGCAGTATTTT,CASSLGETDTQYF
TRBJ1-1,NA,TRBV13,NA,TGTGCCAGCAGCTTAGAAGGCTTGACGAACACTGAAGCTTTCTTT,CASSLEGLTNTEAFF
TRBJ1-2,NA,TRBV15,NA,TGTGCCACCAGCAGAGATCTCGGGGGAAACTATGGCTACACCTTC,CATSRDLGGNYGYTF
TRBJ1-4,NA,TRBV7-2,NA,TGTGCCAGCAGCTTCCGTGGCGAAAAACTGTTTTTT,CASSFRGEKLFF
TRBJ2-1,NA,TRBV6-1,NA,TGTGCCAGCAGTGAAGGGGGGCCAGGGAAGGTTGAGCAGTTCTTC,CASSEGGPGKVEQFF
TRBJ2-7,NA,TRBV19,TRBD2,TGTGCCAGTAGTAAACTAGGACTAGCATACGAGCAGTACTTC,CASSKLGLAYEQYF
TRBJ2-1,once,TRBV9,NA,TGTGCCAGCAGCGTAGTCGCGGTTAGCTCCTACAATGAGCAGTTCTTC,CASSVVAVSSYNEQFF
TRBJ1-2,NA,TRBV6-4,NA,TGTGCCAGCATACTTAGGGGCGACATCCCCTATGGCTACACCTTC,CASILRGDIPYGYTF
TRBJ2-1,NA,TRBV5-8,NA,TGTGCCAGCAGCCCTGGTTTCTCCTCCTCCTACAATGAGCAGTTCTTC,CASSPGFSSSYNEQFF
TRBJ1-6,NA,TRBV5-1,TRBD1,TGCGCCAGCAGCTTGGAAACCGGGACAGGGGGTTCACCCCTCCACTTT,CASSLETGTGGSPLHF
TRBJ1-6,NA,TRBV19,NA,TGTGCCAGTAGTATCTCTCGGACGGGGACCGATAATTCACCCCTCCACTTT,CASSISRTGTDNSPLHF
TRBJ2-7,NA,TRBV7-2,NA,TGTGCCAGCAGCCTCTCGACGACGGTACAGTACTTC,CASSLSTTVQYF
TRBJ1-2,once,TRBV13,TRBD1,TGTGCCAGCAGCGGGGACAGGGGGCTAAACTATGGCTACACCTTC,CASSGDRGLNYGYTF
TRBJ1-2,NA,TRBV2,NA,TGTGCCAGCAGTGAGATCGGACAGAGACATGGCTACACCTTC,CASSEIGQRHGYTF
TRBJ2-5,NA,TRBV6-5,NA,TGTGCCAGCGGGGACACCAAAGAGACCCAGTACTTC,CASGDTKETQYF
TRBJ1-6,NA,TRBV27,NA,TGTGCCAGCAGGAGGGACTCCTATAATTCACCCCTCCACTTT,CASRRDSYNSPLHF